This T cell receptor beta chain was sequenced during a study of blood T cell repertoires in COVID-19. Study-level background: PBMCs, B-cell-depleted T cells, or T cells were the source of the cDNA or gDNA that made up the material.

Original handling: Estimation of nucleated cell counts relied on the amplification of reference gene primers. Clones were sequenced by immunoSEQ multiplex PCR, and TCRdb holds only the in-frame ones, with some missing. For V, J and clone size, that table is used; D and trimming come from the DNA. This table has about 240,000 clones, around four fifths appearing once. The V segment lost 4 bases and the J segment 6 bases; nucleotides outside the gene matches: 13. The CDR3 is 17 amino acids. Germline CDR1 reads SGHRS; CDR2 reads YFSETQ. This rearrangement joins TRBV5-1 to TRBJ2-2; 9 positions agree with TRBD2. This clonotype originated in an older woman with active or convalescent COVID-19. Material for sequencing was peripheral blood. In DNA form, the CDR3 reads TGCGCCAGCAGCCGGTCTTCGGCGGGGGGGGAAGCCGGGGAGCTGTTTTTT. Translation: CASSRSSAGGEAGELFF.